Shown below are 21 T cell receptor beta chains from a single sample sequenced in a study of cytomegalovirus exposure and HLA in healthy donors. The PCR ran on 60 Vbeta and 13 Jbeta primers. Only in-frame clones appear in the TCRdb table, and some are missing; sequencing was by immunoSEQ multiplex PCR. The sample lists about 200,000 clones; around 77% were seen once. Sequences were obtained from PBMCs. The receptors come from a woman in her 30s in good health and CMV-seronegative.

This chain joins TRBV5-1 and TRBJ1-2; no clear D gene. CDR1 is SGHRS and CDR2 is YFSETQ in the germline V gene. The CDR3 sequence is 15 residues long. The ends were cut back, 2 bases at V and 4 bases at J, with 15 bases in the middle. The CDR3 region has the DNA TGCGCCAGCAGCTTAGGCGGCCATATGAGCTATGGCTACACCTTC. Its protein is CASSLGGHMSYGYTF.

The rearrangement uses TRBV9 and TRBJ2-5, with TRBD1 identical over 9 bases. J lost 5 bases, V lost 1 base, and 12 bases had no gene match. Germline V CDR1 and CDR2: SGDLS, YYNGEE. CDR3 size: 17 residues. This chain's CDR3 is CASSVTSGTGTSETQYF. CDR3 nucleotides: TGTGCCAGCAGCGTAACTTCGGGGACAGGGACTTCTGAGACCCAGTACTTC.

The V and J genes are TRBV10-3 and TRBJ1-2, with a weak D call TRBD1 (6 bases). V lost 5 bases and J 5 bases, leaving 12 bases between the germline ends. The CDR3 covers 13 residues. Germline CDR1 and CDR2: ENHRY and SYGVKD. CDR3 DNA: TGTGCCATCAGTACAGGGCCGGATTATGGCTACACCTTC. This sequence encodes CAISTGPDYGYTF.

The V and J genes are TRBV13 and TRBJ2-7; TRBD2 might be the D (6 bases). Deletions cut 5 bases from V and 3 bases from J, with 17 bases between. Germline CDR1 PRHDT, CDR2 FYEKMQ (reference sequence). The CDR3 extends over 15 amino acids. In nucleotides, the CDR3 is TGTGCCAGCAGCATTGGACCGGAGGGCAACTACGAGCAGTACTTC. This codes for CASSIGPEGNYEQYF.

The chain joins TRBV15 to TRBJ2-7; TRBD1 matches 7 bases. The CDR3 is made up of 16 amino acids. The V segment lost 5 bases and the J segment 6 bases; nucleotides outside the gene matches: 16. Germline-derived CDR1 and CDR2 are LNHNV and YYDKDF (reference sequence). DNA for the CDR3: TGTGCCACCAGCCGGGCTAAGGGACAGCCAATTTCCGAGCAGTACTTC. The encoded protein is CATSRAKGQPISEQYF.

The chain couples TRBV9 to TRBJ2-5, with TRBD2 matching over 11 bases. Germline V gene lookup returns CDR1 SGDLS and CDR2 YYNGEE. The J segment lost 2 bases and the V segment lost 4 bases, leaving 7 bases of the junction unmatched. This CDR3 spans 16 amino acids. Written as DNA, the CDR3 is TGTGCCAGCAGCCCCTCCCGACTAGCGGGGCAAGAGACCCAGTACTTC. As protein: CASSPSRLAGQETQYF. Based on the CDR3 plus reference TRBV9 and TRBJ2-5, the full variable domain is DSGVTQTPKHLITATGQRVTLRCSPRSGDLSVYWYQQSLDQGLQFLIQYYNGEERAKGNILERFSAQQFPDLHSELNLSSLELGDSALYFCASSPSRLAGQETQYFGPGTRLLVL.

CDR3 bases: TGCGCCAGCAGCCCAGGGGGCTGGGACACCGGGGAGCTGTTTTTT. It yields the protein CASSPGGWDTGELFF. The genes are TRBV5-1 and TRBJ2-2, with 8 bases aligning to TRBD1. Germline values: CDR1 SGHRS, CDR2 YFSETQ. The CDR3 is 15 residues long. After removal of 4 bases from V and 3 bases from J, the junction contained 5 bases not matched to a gene.

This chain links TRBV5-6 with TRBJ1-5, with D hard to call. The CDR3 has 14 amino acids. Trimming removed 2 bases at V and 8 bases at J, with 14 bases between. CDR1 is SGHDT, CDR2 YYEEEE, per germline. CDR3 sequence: CASSLGGLVEPQHF. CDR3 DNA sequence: TGTGCCAGCAGCTTAGGCGGGTTAGTGGAGCCCCAGCATTTT.

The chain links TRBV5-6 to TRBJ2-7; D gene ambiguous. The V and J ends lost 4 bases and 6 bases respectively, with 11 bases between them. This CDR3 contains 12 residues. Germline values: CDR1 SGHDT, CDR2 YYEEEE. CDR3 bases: TGTGCCAGCAGCATCGTTGCGTTCGAGCAGTACTTC. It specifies CASSIVAFEQYF.

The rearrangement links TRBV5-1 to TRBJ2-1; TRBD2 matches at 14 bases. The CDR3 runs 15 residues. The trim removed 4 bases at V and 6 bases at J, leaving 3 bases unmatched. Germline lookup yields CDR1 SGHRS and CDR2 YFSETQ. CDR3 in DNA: TGCGCCAGCAGCAAGGGACTAGCGGGAGTCAATGAGCAGTTCTTC. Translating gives CASSKGLAGVNEQFF.

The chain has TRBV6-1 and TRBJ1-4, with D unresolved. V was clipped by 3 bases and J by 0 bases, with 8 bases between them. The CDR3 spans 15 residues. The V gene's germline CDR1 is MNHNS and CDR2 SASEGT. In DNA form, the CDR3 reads TGTGCCAGCAGTGATTTTGGAGCAACTAATGAAAAACTGTTTTTT. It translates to CASSDFGATNEKLFF.

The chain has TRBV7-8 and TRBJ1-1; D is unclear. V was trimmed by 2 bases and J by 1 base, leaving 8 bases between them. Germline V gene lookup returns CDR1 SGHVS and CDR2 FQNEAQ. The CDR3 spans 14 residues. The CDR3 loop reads CASSLSGGNTEAFF. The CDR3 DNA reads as TGTGCCAGCAGCTTATCGGGTGGGAACACTGAAGCTTTCTTT. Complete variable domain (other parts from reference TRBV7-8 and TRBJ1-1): GAGVSQSPRYKVAKRGQDVALRCDPISGHVSLFWYQQALGQGPEFLTYFQNEAQLDKSGLPSDRFFAERPEGSVSTLKIQRTQQEDSAVYLCASSLSGGNTEAFFGQGTRLTVV.

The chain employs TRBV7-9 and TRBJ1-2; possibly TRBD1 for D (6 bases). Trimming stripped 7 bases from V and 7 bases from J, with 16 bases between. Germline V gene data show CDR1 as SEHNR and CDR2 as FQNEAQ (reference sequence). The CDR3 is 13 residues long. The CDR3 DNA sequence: TGTGCCAGCATCAAAGTCGGGGGGCTTGGCTACACCTTC. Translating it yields CASIKVGGLGYTF.

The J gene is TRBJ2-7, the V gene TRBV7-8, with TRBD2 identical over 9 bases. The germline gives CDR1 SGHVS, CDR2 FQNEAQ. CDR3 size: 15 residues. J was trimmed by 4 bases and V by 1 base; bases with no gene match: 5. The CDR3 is CASSLEGLAQYEQYF. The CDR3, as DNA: TGTGCCAGCAGCTTAGAAGGACTAGCGCAGTACGAGCAGTACTTC.

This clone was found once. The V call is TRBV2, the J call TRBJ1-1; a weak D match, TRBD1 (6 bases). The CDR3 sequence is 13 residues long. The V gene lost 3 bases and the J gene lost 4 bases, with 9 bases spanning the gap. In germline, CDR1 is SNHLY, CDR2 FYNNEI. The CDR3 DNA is TGTGCCAGCAGTGACCAGGGGATCACTGAAGCTTTCTTT. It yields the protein CASSDQGITEAFF.

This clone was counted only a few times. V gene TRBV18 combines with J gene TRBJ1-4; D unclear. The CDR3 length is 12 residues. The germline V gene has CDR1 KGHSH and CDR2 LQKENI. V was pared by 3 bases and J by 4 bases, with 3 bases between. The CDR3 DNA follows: TGTGCCAGCTCACCCCTTAATGAAAAACTGTTTTTT. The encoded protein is CASSPLNEKLFF.

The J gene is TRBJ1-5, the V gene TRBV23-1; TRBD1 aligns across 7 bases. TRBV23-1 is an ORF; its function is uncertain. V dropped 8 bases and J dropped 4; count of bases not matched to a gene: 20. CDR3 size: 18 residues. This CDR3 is CASGPRIDRVRGNQPQHF. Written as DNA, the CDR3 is TGCGCCAGCGGCCCGAGAATCGACAGGGTGAGGGGGAATCAGCCCCAGCATTTT.

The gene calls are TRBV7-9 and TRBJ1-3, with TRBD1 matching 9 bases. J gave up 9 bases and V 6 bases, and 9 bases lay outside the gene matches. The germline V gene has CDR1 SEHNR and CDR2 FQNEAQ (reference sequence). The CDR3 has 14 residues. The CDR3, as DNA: TGTGCCAGCAGGGACAACAGGGGGCTAGGCACCATATATTTT. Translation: CASRDNRGLGTIYF.

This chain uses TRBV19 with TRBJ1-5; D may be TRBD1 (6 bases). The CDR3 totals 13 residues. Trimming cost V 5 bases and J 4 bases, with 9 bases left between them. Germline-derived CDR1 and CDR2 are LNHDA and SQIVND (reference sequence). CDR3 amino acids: CASSRQVNQPQHF. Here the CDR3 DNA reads TGTGCCAGTAGTCGACAGGTGAATCAGCCCCAGCATTTT.

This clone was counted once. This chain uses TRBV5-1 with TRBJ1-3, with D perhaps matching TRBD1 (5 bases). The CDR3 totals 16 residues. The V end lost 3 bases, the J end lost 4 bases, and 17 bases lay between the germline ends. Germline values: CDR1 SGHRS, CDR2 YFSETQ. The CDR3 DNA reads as TGCGCCAGCAGCTCAAGGCAGGGATCAGCCGGAAACACCATATATTTT. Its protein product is CASSSRQGSAGNTIYF. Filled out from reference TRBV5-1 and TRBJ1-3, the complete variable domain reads KAGVTQTPRYLIKTRGQQVTLSCSPISGHRSVSWYQQTPGQGLQFLFEYFSETQRNKGNFPGRFSGRQFSNSRSEMNVSTLELGDSALYLCASSSRQGSAGNTIYFGEGSWLTVV.

The CDR3 is CASSQDPGRAADTQYF. CDR3 in DNA: TGCGCCAGCAGCCAGGACCCCGGCAGGGCAGCAGATACGCAGTATTTT. V is TRBV5-1 and J is TRBJ2-3, with D maybe TRBD1 (5 bases). The CDR3 spans 16 residues. Germline V CDR1 and CDR2: SGHRS, YFSETQ. V lost 4 bases and J lost 4, with 19 bases in between.